A single T cell receptor (beta chain) is shown here with its context. An end of the junction does not agree with germline; a read error may underlie this. This specimen belongs to a study of T cell changes during pregnancy in multiple sclerosis. Measured with immunoSEQ multiplex PCR; TCRdb has only the in-frame clones, and not every one. The table shows around 51,000 clones, with 93% occurring only once. Sequenced here: peripheral blood, sampled in the second trimester of pregnancy. This TCR was sampled from a female donor with multiple sclerosis, enrolled in a pregnancy study.

The CDR3 bases are TGTGCCAGCAGTTTGGGGCAGGTGGCAGAGACCCAGTACTTC. Its translation is CASSLGQVAETQYF. This chain connects TRBV5-6 to TRBJ2-5, with D perhaps TRBD1 (5 bases). Germline V gives CDR1 SGHDT, CDR2 YYEEEE. The CDR3 covers 14 residues.